This passage covers 3 T cell receptor beta chains from one sample sequenced in a study of blood T cell repertoires in COVID-19. The table came from immunoSEQ multiplex PCR; TCRdb's copy has only in-frame clones and leaves some out. The sample carries roughly 120,000 clones, 72% recorded once. Sequenced sample: peripheral blood. All receptors come from a woman aged 60-70 years with acute or convalescent COVID-19.

The gene calls are TRBV5-8 and TRBJ1-2; 7 bases align to TRBD1. The V gene's germline CDR1 is SGHTS and CDR2 YDEGEE. The CDR3 totals 17 residues. Trimming removed 4 bases from V and 0 bases from J; junction bases left unmatched: 12. CDR3 region: CASSARQGSSSNYGYTF. DNA of the CDR3: TGTGCCAGCAGCGCCAGACAGGGCTCATCCTCTAACTATGGCTACACCTTC.

This rearrangement joins TRBV30 to TRBJ2-7, with TRBD1 matching 8 bases. Germline CDR1 is GTSNPN and CDR2 is SVGIG (reference sequence). V was clipped by 5 bases and J by 3 bases; unmatched bases: 9. CDR3 length equals 14 residues. This CDR3 is CAWATGGGFYEQYF. CDR3 sequence (DNA): TGTGCCTGGGCTACAGGGGGAGGCTTCTACGAGCAGTACTTC.

The chain joins TRBV5-4 to TRBJ2-3, with a tentative D call TRBD2 (7 bases). The CDR3 has 16 amino acids. V was cut by 0 bases and J by 5 bases, with 16 bases left in between. Germline V CDR1 and CDR2: SGHNT, YYREEE (reference sequence). In DNA form, the CDR3 reads TGTGCCAGCAGCTTGGGGCGGGGGCAATCACAAGATACGCAGTATTTT. Translation gives CASSLGRGQSQDTQYF.